This TCR beta chain was captured in a study of cytomegalovirus exposure and HLA in healthy donors. General study points: Segments of the TCR beta V type were, in most cases, productive about 87% or about 30% of the time in an earlier analysis. It is likely that the observed cluster of highly shared sequence variants was a sequencing artifact. Reportedly, a later analysis found an Asian-associated ancestry cluster had fewer N-insertions than the approximately 700-donor mean.

Researchers ran the PCR with 60 Vbeta and 13 Jbeta primers. Clones were sequenced by immunoSEQ multiplex PCR, and TCRdb holds only the in-frame ones, with some missing. Counted here are under 170,000 clones, 55% to 80% occurring once; the ten biggest clones make up 6% to 8.5%. Ten or more counts support this clone. The antigen is undetermined. At collection, donors were nominally healthy, but unrecorded immune exposures were probable. The trim removed 6 bases at V and 4 bases at J, leaving 8 bases unmatched. Germline CDR1 MDHEN, CDR2 SYDVKM. The CDR3 spans 15 residues. This chain uses TRBV28 with TRBJ1-5, with 8 bases matching TRBD1. This TCR derives from a woman in her sixties or seventies in good health and CMV-seropositive. The sample comprised PBMCs. CDR3 protein: CASSSGTGMNQPQHF. CDR3 DNA: TGTGCCAGCAGCTCCGGGACAGGTATGAATCAGCCCCAGCATTTT.